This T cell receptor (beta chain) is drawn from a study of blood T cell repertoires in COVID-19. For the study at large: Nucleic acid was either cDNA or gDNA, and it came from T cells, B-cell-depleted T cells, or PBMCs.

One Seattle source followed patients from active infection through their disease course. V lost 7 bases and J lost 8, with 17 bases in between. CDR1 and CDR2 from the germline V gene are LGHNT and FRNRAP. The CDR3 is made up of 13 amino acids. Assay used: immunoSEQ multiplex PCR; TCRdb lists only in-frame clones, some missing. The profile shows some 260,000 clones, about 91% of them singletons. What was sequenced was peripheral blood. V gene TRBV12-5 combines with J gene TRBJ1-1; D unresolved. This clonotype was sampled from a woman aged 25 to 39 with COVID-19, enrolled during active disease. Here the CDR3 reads CASDRPGEGEAFF. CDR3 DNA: TGTGCTAGTGACCGCCCTGGGGAGGGCGAAGCTTTCTTT.